The clone carrying this TCR beta chain was counted a few times. Germline V gene sequence: CDR1 SGHRS, CDR2 YFSETQ. CDR3 size: 16 residues. Trimming pared 4 bases from V and 4 bases from J, leaving 19 bases between. Unique molecular identifiers were incorporated when the TCRbeta library was constructed. MiXCR, applied by TCRdb to the PCR reads, yields one record per CDR3 protein. Of hundreds of thousands of distinct CDR3 sequences listed, 15% to 20% are singletons. This sample is part of a study of T-cell reconstitution after alpha-beta-depleted transplantation in children. Sample: PBMCs, mostly from graft donor cells, taken 360 days after TCRalphabeta/CD19-depleted stem cell transplant. This chain links TRBV5-1 with TRBJ2-3; D is uncertain. This sequence was found in a boy younger than two who had a stem cell transplant for Wiskott-Aldrich syndrome, so the T cells may come from the graft donor. The CDR3 region is CASSKNSAFLADTQYF. CDR3 coding DNA: TGCGCCAGCAGCAAGAACTCAGCCTTTCTGGCAGATACGCAGTATTTT.